The sequence of this T cell receptor (beta chain) was determined in a study of T cell clonality in common variable immunodeficiency. The CDR3 is 12 amino acids. Trimming shortened V by 1 base and J by 6 bases, and 6 bases separated the two germline ends. Germline lookup yields CDR1 SGHVS and CDR2 FQNEAQ. As concerns this clone: Its specificity is not known. The read halts 3 residues ahead of the CDR3 end, with the missing end drawn from the germline J gene.

Study conclusions and caveats: In common variable immunodeficiency, TCR beta chains reportedly carried fewer deletions and N-nucleotide insertions.

The CVID group had 15 females and 25 to 35 males, mean age roughly 40. Here immunoSEQ multiplex PCR was the method, and the copy in TCRdb shows in-frame clones only, minus some. The sample presents 23,000 or so clones, none singletons. The sequenced sample consisted of peripheral blood mononuclear cells. This chain links TRBV7-8 with TRBJ1-2; possible D gene TRBD1, 6 bases. This receptor was identified in a human donor with common variable immunodeficiency. CDR3 sequence: CASSLEGDGYTF. The sequenced part of the CDR3 DNA is TGTGCCAGCAGCTTAGAGGGGGATGGC. The whole variable domain, remainder taken from reference TRBV7-8 and TRBJ1-2, is GAGVSQSPRYKVAKRGQDVALRCDPISGHVSLFWYQQALGQGPEFLTYFQNEAQLDKSGLPSDRFFAERPEGSVSTLKIQRTQQEDSAVYLCASSLEGDGYTFGSGTRLTVV.